This TCR beta chain was captured by sequencing in a study of T cells in localized non-small cell lung cancer. Whole-study findings and limits: Those with higher blood T cell density had longer overall survival. Researchers found a median around 57 of the top 100 tumor clones in adjacent lung. Tumor showed lower T cell clonality than uninvolved adjacent lung, where it was highest.

Remarks on this clone: The antigen remains unidentified.

Trimming at V came to 3 bases and at J to 8 bases, leaving 12 bases not matched to a gene. This CDR3 spans 17 amino acids. Looked up from germline, CDR1 is MNHEY and CDR2 is SMNVEV (reference sequence). Data came from immunoSEQ multiplex PCR; TCRdb stores just in-frame clones and leaves some out. This sample carries tens of thousands of clones, roughly 88% of them seen once, and the ten largest clones take about 17%. This specimen was peripheral blood mononuclear cells, taken before any cancer treatment. This sequence originates from a man aged 40 to 70 with stage III lung adenocarcinoma. The rearrangement links TRBV27 to TRBJ1-4; TRBD1 matches 10 bases. The chain's CDR3 is CASSLFGTGVFGEKLFF. In DNA form, the CDR3 reads TGTGCCAGCAGTTTGTTCGGGACAGGGGTGTTTGGGGAAAAACTGTTTTTT. The full variable domain, in which reference TRBV27 and TRBJ1-4 provide the parts outside the CDR3, is EAQVTQNPRYLITVTGKKLTVTCSQNMNHEYMSWYRQDPGLGLRQIYYSMNVEVTDKGDVPEGYKVSRKEKRNFPLILESPSPNQTSLYFCASSLFGTGVFGEKLFFGSGTQLSVL.